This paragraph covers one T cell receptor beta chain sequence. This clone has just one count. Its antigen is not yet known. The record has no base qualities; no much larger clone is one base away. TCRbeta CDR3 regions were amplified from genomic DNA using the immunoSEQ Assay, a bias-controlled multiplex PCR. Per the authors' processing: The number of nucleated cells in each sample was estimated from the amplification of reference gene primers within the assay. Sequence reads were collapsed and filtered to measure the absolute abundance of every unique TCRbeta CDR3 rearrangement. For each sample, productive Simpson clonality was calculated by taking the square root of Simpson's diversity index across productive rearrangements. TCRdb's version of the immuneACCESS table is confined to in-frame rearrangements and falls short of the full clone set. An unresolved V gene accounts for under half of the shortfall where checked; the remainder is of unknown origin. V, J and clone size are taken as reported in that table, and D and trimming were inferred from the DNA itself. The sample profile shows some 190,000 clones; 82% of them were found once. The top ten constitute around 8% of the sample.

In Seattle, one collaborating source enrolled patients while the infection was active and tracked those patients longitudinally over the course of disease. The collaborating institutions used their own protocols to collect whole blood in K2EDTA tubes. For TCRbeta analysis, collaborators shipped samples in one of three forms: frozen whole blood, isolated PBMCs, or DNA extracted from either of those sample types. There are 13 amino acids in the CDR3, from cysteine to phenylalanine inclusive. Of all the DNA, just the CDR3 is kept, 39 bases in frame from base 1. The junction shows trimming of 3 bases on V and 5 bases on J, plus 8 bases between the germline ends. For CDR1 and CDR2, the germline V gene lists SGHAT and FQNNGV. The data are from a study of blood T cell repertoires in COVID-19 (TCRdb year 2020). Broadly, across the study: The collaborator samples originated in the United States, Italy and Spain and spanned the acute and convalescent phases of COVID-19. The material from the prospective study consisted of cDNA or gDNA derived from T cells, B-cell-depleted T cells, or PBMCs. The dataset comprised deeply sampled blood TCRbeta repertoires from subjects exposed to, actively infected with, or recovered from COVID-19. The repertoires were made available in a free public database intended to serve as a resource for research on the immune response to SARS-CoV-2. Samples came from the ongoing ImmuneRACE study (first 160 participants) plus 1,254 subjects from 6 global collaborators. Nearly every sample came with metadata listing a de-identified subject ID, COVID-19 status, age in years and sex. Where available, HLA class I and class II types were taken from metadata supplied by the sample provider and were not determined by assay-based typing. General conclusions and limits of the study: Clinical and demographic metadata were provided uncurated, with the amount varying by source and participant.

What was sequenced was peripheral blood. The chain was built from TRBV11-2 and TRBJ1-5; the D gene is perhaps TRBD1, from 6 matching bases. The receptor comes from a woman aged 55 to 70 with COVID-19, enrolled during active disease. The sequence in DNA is TGTGCCAGCAGCTTCGCAGGGGATCAGCCCCAGCATTTT. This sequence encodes CASSFAGDQPQHF.